A selection of T cell receptor beta chains follows, all from one sample in a study of T-cell memory formation after mild COVID-19. TCRdb reprocessed the 5' RACE reads via MiXCR and lists one record per CDR3 protein. The table shows about 340,000 distinct CDR3 sequences, with roughly 21% occurring only once. Source material: PBMCs or a T cell subset sorted from them (not recorded which). These TCRs come from an adult woman who had mild COVID-19 (a few samples of this study predate the infection). Cell type and time point are not known. Each CDR3 is given with its conserved first and last residue. The D gene is left open where the match is weak. Some rows mark clone size as missing; the rest say once, few, many or name a class of expanded clone.

v_gene: TRBV7-3
abundance: few
j_gene: TRBJ2-5
d_gene: TRBD2
CDR3nt: TGTGCCAGCAGCCCTAGCGGGGGGAACCAAGAGACCCAGTACTTC
CDR3aa: CASSPSGGNQETQYF

v_gene: TRBV20-1
abundance: .
j_gene: TRBJ2-7
d_gene: .
CDR3nt: TGCAGTGCTAGAGGCAGGGCCAACCTCTCCTACGAGCAGTACTTC
CDR3aa: CSARGRANLSYEQYF

v_gene: TRBV7-9
abundance: few
j_gene: TRBJ2-7
d_gene: .
CDR3nt: TGTGCCAGCAGCACCACCTCCTACGAGCAGTACTTC
CDR3aa: CASSTTSYEQYF

v_gene: TRBV5-5
abundance: few
j_gene: TRBJ1-6
d_gene: .
CDR3nt: TGTGCCAGCAGCTTGAGGGGGGCAACATATAATTCACCCCTCCACTTT
CDR3aa: CASSLRGATYNSPLHF

v_gene: TRBV20-1
abundance: few
j_gene: TRBJ2-7
d_gene: TRBD2
CDR3nt: TGCAGTTCCCGGGGGGAACTAGCGGGAGGCGAGCAGTACTTC
CDR3aa: CSSRGELAGGEQYF

v_gene: TRBV7-9
abundance: .
j_gene: TRBJ2-1
d_gene: TRBD1
CDR3nt: TGTGCCAGCAGCTTTATAACAGGGGATAGTTTCAATGAGCAGTTCTTC
CDR3aa: CASSFITGDSFNEQFF

v_gene: TRBV9
abundance: .
j_gene: TRBJ2-2
d_gene: .
CDR3nt: TGTGCCAGCAGCGCCAGGAGCAACACCGGGGAGCTGTTTTTT
CDR3aa: CASSARSNTGELFF

v_gene: TRBV29-1
abundance: .
j_gene: TRBJ2-5
d_gene: TRBD2
CDR3nt: TGCAGCGTTAGTCCTAGCGGGGTCCCCCAAGAGACCCAGTACTTC
CDR3aa: CSVSPSGVPQETQYF

v_gene: TRBV29-1
abundance: .
j_gene: TRBJ2-7
d_gene: .
CDR3nt: TGCAGCGTTGTAGTGGGTTACGAGCAGTACTTC
CDR3aa: CSVVVGYEQYF

v_gene: TRBV7-2
abundance: .
j_gene: TRBJ1-3
d_gene: .
CDR3nt: TGTGCCAGCAGCTCCCTGGGGCCCGGACGTAGAAACACCATATATTTT
CDR3aa: CASSSLGPGRRNTIYF

v_gene: TRBV12-3/TRBV12-4
abundance: .
j_gene: TRBJ2-1
d_gene: .
CDR3nt: TGTGCCAGCAGTGCCTCTCGCCGGGAGCCCTACAATGAGCAGTTCTTC
CDR3aa: CASSASRREPYNEQFF

v_gene: TRBV6-5
abundance: .
j_gene: TRBJ2-7
d_gene: TRBD1
CDR3nt: TGTGCCAGCAGTTACGAATTGGGACAGGGGGCATACGAGCAGTACTTC
CDR3aa: CASSYELGQGAYEQYF

v_gene: TRBV5-1
abundance: .
j_gene: TRBJ2-1
d_gene: .
CDR3nt: TGCGCCAGCAGCTTGGTGGCGGGGACGTCCTACAATGAGCAGTTCTTC
CDR3aa: CASSLVAGTSYNEQFF

v_gene: TRBV4-3
abundance: .
j_gene: TRBJ2-1
d_gene: .
CDR3nt: TGCGCCAGCAGCCAAGGGGGGGGAGGGGGATACAATGAGCAGTTCTTC
CDR3aa: CASSQGGGGGYNEQFF

v_gene: TRBV24-1
abundance: few
j_gene: TRBJ1-1
d_gene: .
CDR3nt: TGTGCCACTTCCTCGGGTGTGGGAGACACTGAAGCTTTCTTT
CDR3aa: CATSSGVGDTEAFF

v_gene: TRBV9
abundance: few
j_gene: TRBJ2-1
d_gene: TRBD2
CDR3nt: TGTGCCAGCAGCGTAGATCTAGCGGGGGGAATCGGCTCCTACAATGAGCAGTTCTTC
CDR3aa: CASSVDLAGGIGSYNEQFF

v_gene: TRBV6-6
abundance: few
j_gene: TRBJ1-3
d_gene: .
CDR3nt: TGTGCCAGCAGCACCAGTTTCTCTGGAAACACCATATATTTT
CDR3aa: CASSTSFSGNTIYF

v_gene: TRBV5-4
abundance: .
j_gene: TRBJ1-1
d_gene: TRBD1
CDR3nt: TGTGCCAGCAGGGACAGGAGATTCTTGGGCACTGAAGCTTTCTTT
CDR3aa: CASRDRRFLGTEAFF

v_gene: TRBV6-5
abundance: .
j_gene: TRBJ2-3
d_gene: .
CDR3nt: TGTGCCAGCAGTTCCTTAATGGGAACTCAAGATACGCAGTATTTT
CDR3aa: CASSSLMGTQDTQYF

v_gene: TRBV6-6
abundance: few
j_gene: TRBJ1-3
d_gene: .
CDR3nt: TGTGCCAGCAGTTACCTGCCAGTCTCTGGAAACACCATATATTTT
CDR3aa: CASSYLPVSGNTIYF

v_gene: TRBV15
abundance: .
j_gene: TRBJ1-4
d_gene: .
CDR3nt: TGTGCCACCAGCAGAGATTGGGGGACGACTAATGAAAAACTGTTTTTT
CDR3aa: CATSRDWGTTNEKLFF

v_gene: TRBV10-3
abundance: .
j_gene: TRBJ2-3
d_gene: .
CDR3nt: TGTGCCATCAGTGAGTCGCCTCGAGCTGGCCCCGATACGCAGTATTTT
CDR3aa: CAISESPRAGPDTQYF

v_gene: TRBV6-1
abundance: once
j_gene: TRBJ2-1
d_gene: .
CDR3nt: TGTGCCAGCTCCAGGGCTAGTTACAATGAGCAGTTCTTC
CDR3aa: CASSRASYNEQFF

v_gene: TRBV12-3/TRBV12-4
abundance: few
j_gene: TRBJ2-2
d_gene: TRBD2
CDR3nt: TGTGCCAGCAGTTTAAGCGGGGCGAGGGGCACCGGGGAGCTGTTTTTT
CDR3aa: CASSLSGARGTGELFF

v_gene: TRBV6-2/TRBV6-3
abundance: few
j_gene: TRBJ2-3
d_gene: TRBD2
CDR3nt: TGTGCCAGCAGGCCCGGAGCCTCTAGCGGGAGAGGCTGGGTAACAGATACGCAGTATTTT
CDR3aa: CASRPGASSGRGWVTDTQYF

v_gene: TRBV12-3/TRBV12-4
abundance: many
j_gene: TRBJ2-3
d_gene: .
CDR3nt: TGTGCCAGCAGCCGCACAGATACGCAGTATTTT
CDR3aa: CASSRTDTQYF

v_gene: TRBV2
abundance: few
j_gene: TRBJ2-5
d_gene: .
CDR3nt: TGTGCCAGCAAGGCGGGGATCTTACAAGAGACCCAGTACTTC
CDR3aa: CASKAGILQETQYF

v_gene: TRBV3-1
abundance: .
j_gene: TRBJ2-7
d_gene: TRBD2
CDR3nt: TGTGCCAGCACCAGGACTAGCGGTTACTACGAGCAGTACTTC
CDR3aa: CASTRTSGYYEQYF

v_gene: TRBV7-3
abundance: .
j_gene: TRBJ2-3
d_gene: TRBD2
CDR3nt: TGTGCCAGCAGTTTGACTAGCGGGGGGTCCGATACGCAGTATTTT
CDR3aa: CASSLTSGGSDTQYF